This T cell receptor (beta chain) was recorded in a study of response to subunit inactivated influenza vaccine. TCRdb re-called the RT-PCR reads with MiXCR, one entry per CDR3 protein. The sample shows more than 550,000 distinct CDR3 sequences, approximately 12% of them seen only once. The study's findings and limits: Authors suggested that a seasonal influenza vaccination recruits few new T cells each time.

The CDR3 sequence is 12 residues long. The V end was cut by 0 bases, the J end by 11 bases, with 13 bases between. Per germline, CDR1 SQVTM and CDR2 ANQGSEA. At least ten counts were recorded for this clonotype. Its antigen is unidentified. This receptor was obtained from a man aged 50 or older who received an inactivated influenza vaccine. V and J are TRBV29-1 and TRBJ2-5; possibly TRBD2 for D (6 bases). This material consisted of PBMCs from blood, taken on the day of vaccination. The CDR3 spells CSVEEGGYYQYF. CDR3 coding DNA: TGCAGCGTTGAAGAAGGAGGGTACTATCAGTACTTC.